Given below is one T cell receptor beta chain in context. Antigen unknown. The data are from a study of vaccination and CD4 T cells after COVID-19. Sequencing of the DNA from cultured CD4+ T cells was carried out with the Oncomine TCR Beta short-read assay. TCRdb processed the PCR reads anew with MiXCR; each CDR3 protein has one entry. This table holds under 11,000 distinct CDR3 sequences, 50% to 60% found once. The sample's treatment: approximately nine-day PBMC culture with coronavirus spike peptide pools or control peptides (ViraFEST assay). Germline lookup yields CDR1 SGHVS and CDR2 FQNEAQ. The CDR3 is 16 amino acids. V trimming: 4 bases; J trimming: 6 bases; junction bases outside the gene matches: 9.

The J gene is TRBJ1-6, the V gene TRBV7-8; TRBD1 aligns across 7 bases. This sequence originates from a human donor who had recovered from COVID-19. The sequenced sample consisted of CD4+ T cells from blood, cultured in vitro. CDR3 nucleotide sequence: TGTGCCAGCAGCTCAGAGGGACAGATGACTAATTCACCCCTCCACTTT. This codes for CASSSEGQMTNSPLHF.